This TCR beta chain was identified in a study of shared clonotypes between healthy human individuals (dated by TCRdb to 2018 to 2021). For the study in its entirety: The cohort comprised a couple of women and three men aged 18 to 49 years. To estimate repertoire size and how much clonotype sharing occurs between individuals, the study deeply sequenced the blood TCR repertoires of five healthy adults. Leukapheresis yielded between about 0.85 and 10 billion PBMCs per donor. For each donor, CD4 naive and CD4 memory were each given three plates, CD8 naive was given two plates, and CD8 memory was given one plate. Libraries were prepared and TCR repertoires were sequenced by different laboratories using diverse techniques, in order to increase sequencing depth and limit assay-specific biases. Paper-wide results and their limitations: Sharing across a handful of donors was observed for approximately 5% of naive CD4, less than 4% of naive CD8, 2.3% of memory CD4, and about 0.39% of memory CD8 clonotypes. Clonotypes shared by all four sorted-subset donors showed higher generation probabilities than non-shared clonotypes. Sampling was limited to blood, and TCR repertoires in tissue likely differ from TCR repertoires in blood. Pairwise subsampling led to the expectation that sequencing depth would affect the degree of clonotype sharing among donors. Larger estimated clonotype richness was generally found for naive subsets than for memory subsets. Rarefaction of sorted-subset datasets indicated incomplete sequencing despite the large sequencing depth. Because the study included a small number of donors, the genetic and exposure-history diversity represented was limited.

For CDR1 and CDR2, the germline V gene lists LGHNA and YSLEER. V loses 2 bases, J loses 3 bases, and the germline ends lie 11 bases apart. Reading from cysteine to phenylalanine, the CDR3 counts 15 amino acids. The only DNA kept is the CDR3, 45 bases in frame from the first base. A word on this clone: The specificity of this receptor is unknown. No base qualities exist here, and no much larger clone lies one base off it.

CD8 naive samples were obtained by positive selection for CCR7 among CD45RO-negative cells, yielding a CD45RA+CCR7+ population from which TemRA cells were excluded. The donors were healthy, HIV-negative adults who had no recently reported acute infections or vaccinations. Only Caucasian adults living in Nashville, Tennessee, USA were represented among the donors. Blood was obtained by leukapheresis, after which PBMCs were separated by Ficoll-Histopaque density gradient centrifugation and cryopreserved in liquid nitrogen vapor phase. Analytical flow cytometry was used to check the purity and quantity of each magnetically sorted T cell population. Genomic DNA was isolated from every sorted fraction and measured by UV absorbance on a Nanodrop 2000c. TCR CDR3 regions were amplified from genomic DNA by multiplex PCR using the deep immunoSEQ assay. Genomic DNA extracted from each cell subset was distributed evenly over all wells of several immunoSEQ 96-well plates, and each plate served as one replicate. For sorted subsets, each replicate PCR was loaded with 200 to 250 ng genomic DNA, equivalent to 25,000 to 35,000 T cell genomes. Purified libraries were measured with a Qubit 3.0 fluorometer, size-checked on a Bioanalyzer 2100, and measured again with the KAPA Library Quantification kit. Each immunoSEQ 96-well plate was sequenced on its own single-read 150-cycle Illumina NextSeq 550 flow cell. From the authors' description of their analysis: Because only junctional sequences without quality scores were contained in the immunoSEQ output, filtering matching that applied to full-length reads could not be performed. Sequences were annotated with PyIR, a Python wrapper for IgBLAST v1.9, and V/J genes and CDR3 were assigned using IMGT germline references. Any read was removed if the V/J assignment was weak (E-value above 1e-6), the CDR3 was missing, or the read contained stop codons, out-of-frame junctions, or ambiguous translated residues. V3J clonotypes were defined as sequences sharing an identical inferred V gene, J gene, and CDR3 amino acid sequence. Percentage overlap between repertoires was computed as shared unique clonotypes divided by the size of the smaller repertoire. Richness of each repertoire was evaluated using RTK rarefaction, the Chao1 estimator, and Recon v2.1 estimates of unobserved clonotypes. OLGA was used to compute generation probabilities for all TCRbeta clonotypes that the gDNA method yielded from a handful of donors. The table comes from immuneACCESS by way of TCRdb, which keeps in-frame sequences with V and J called. Part of the clones is missing from these tables; in studies checked, under half for an unresolved V gene and the rest for unknown reasons. V and J calls and clone size are given by that table; D and trimming were obtained from the DNA. This sample comprises about 820,000 clones, 80% to 95% of them detected only once. 20% to 30% of the sample lies in the top ten.

The source of this sequence is a man aged 30 to 45 in good health. Here the chain combines TRBV4-3 and TRBJ1-5; TRBD1 is a weak D gene call, 5 bases matching. The sequencing sample was made of naive CD8+ T cells sorted from blood. Per the publication, the cell subset or site label means: CD45RA+CCR7+. CDR3 protein: CASSQYQGSNQPQHF. The DNA is as follows: TGCGCCAGCAGCCAATATCAGGGATCCAATCAGCCCCAGCATTTT.